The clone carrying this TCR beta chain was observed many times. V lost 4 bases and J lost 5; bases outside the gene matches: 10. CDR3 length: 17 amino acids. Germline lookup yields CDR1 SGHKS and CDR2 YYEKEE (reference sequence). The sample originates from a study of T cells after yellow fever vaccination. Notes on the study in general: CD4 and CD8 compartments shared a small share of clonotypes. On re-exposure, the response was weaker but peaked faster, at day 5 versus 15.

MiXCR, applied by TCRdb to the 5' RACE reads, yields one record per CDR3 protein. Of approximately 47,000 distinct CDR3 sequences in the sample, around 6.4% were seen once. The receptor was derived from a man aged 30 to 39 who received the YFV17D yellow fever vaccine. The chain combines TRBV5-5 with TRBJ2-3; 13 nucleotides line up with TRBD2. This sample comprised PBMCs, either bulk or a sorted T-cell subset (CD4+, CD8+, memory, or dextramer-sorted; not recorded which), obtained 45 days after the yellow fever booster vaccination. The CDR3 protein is CASSLIPWTSGGDTQYF. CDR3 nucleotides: TGTGCCAGCAGCCTTATTCCCTGGACTAGCGGGGGAGATACGCAGTATTTT. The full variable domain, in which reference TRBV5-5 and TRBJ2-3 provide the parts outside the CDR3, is DAGVTQSPTHLIKTRGQQVTLRCSPISGHKSVSWYQQVLGQGPQFIFQYYEKEERGRGNFPDRFSARQFPNYSSELNVNALLLGDSALYLCASSLIPWTSGGDTQYFGPGTRLTVL.